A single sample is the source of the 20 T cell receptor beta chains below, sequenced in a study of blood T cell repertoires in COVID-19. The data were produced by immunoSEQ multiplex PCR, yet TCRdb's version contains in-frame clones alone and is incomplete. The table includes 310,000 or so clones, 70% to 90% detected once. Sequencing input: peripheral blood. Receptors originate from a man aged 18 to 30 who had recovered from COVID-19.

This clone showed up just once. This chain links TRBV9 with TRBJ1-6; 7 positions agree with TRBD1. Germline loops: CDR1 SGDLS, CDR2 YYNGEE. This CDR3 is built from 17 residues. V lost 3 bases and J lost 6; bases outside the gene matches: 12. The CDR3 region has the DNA TGTGCCAGCAGCGCGGCAAGACCGGGACAGTTTAATTCACCCCTCCACTTT. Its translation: CASSAARPGQFNSPLHF.

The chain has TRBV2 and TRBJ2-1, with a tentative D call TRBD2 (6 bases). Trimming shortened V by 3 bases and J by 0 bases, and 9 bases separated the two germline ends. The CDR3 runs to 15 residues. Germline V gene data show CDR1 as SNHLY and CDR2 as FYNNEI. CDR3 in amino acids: CASSEFSGSYNEQFF. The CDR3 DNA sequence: TGTGCCAGCAGTGAGTTTAGCGGCTCCTACAATGAGCAGTTCTTC. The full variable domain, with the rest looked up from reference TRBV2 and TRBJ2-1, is EPEVTQTPSHQVTQMGQEVILRCVPISNHLYFYWYRQILGQKVEFLVSFYNNEISEKSEIFDDQFSVERPDGSNFTLKIRSTKLEDSAMYFCASSEFSGSYNEQFFGPGTRLTVL.

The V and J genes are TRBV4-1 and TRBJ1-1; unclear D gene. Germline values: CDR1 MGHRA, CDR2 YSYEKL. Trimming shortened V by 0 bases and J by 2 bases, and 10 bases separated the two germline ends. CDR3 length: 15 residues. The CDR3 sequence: CASSQDTMPNTEAFF. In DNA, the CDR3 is TGCGCCAGCAGCCAAGATACAATGCCCAACACTGAAGCTTTCTTT.

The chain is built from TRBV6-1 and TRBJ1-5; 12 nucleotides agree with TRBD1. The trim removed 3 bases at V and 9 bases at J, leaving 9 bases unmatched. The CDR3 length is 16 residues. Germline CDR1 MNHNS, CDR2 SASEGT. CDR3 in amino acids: CASSEGGTGGLWPQHF. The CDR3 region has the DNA TGTGCCAGCAGTGAGGGCGGGACAGGGGGCTTGTGGCCCCAGCATTTT.

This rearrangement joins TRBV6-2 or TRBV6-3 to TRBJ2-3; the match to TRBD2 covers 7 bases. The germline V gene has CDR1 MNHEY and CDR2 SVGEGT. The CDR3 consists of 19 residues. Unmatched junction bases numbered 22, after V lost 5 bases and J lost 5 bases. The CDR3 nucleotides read TGTGCCAGCAGTCCCCGATTGCTGAGGGCGGGGGTGGCACGAGATACGCAGTATTTT. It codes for CASSPRLLRAGVARDTQYF.

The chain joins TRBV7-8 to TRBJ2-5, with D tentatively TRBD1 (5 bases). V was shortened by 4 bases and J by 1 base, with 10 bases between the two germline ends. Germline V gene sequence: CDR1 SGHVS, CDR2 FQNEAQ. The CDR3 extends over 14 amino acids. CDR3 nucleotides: TGTGCCAGCAGCTGGGGCAGTGCCCAAGAGACCCAGTACTTC. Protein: CASSWGSAQETQYF.

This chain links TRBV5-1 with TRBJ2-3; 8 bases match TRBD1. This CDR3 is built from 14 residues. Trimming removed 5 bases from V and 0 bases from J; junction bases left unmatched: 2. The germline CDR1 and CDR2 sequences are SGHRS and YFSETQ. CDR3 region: CASRQGASTDTQYF. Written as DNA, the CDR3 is TGCGCCAGCAGGCAGGGGGCGAGCACAGATACGCAGTATTTT. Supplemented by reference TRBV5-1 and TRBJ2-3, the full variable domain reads KAGVTQTPRYLIKTRGQQVTLSCSPISGHRSVSWYQQTPGQGLQFLFEYFSETQRNKGNFPGRFSGRQFSNSRSEMNVSTLELGDSALYLCASRQGASTDTQYFGPGTRLTVL.

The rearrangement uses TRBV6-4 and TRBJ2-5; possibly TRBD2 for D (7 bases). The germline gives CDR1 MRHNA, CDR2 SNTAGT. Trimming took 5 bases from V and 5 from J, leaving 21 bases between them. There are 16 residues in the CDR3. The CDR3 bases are TGTGCCAGCAGTCCCTCTACTGGAGGGGGGGTGGAGACCCAGTACTTC. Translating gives CASSPSTGGGVETQYF.

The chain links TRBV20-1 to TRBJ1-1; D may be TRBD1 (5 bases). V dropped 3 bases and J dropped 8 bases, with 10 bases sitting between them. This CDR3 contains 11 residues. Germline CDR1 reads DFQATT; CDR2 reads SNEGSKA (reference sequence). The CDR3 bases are TGCAGTGCTAGGGCAGGGTGGGAAGCTTTCTTT. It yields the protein CSARAGWEAFF.

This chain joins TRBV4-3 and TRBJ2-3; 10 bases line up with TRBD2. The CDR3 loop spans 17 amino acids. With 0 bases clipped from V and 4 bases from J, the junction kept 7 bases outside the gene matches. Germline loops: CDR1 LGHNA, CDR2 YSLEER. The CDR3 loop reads CASSQEKAGGPSDTQYF. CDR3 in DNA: TGCGCCAGCAGCCAAGAAAAAGCGGGGGGGCCATCAGATACGCAGTATTTT.

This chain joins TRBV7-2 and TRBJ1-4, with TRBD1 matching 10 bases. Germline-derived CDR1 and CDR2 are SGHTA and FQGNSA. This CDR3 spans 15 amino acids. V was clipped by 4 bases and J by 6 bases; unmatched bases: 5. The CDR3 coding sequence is TGTGCCAGCAGCTCCCGGACAGGGGGATATGAAAAACTGTTTTTT. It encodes CASSSRTGGYEKLFF. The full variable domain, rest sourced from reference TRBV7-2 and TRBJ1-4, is GAGVSQSPSNKVTEKGKDVELRCDPISGHTALYWYRQSLGQGLEFLIYFQGNSAPDKSGLPSDRFSAERTGGSVSTLTIQRTQQEDSAVYLCASSSRTGGYEKLFFGSGTQLSVL.

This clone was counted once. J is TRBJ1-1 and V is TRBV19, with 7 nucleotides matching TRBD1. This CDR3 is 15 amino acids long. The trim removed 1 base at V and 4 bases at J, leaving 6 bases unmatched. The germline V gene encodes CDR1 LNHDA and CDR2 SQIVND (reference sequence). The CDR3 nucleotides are TGTGCCAGTAGTATAGCATCCAGGGGGATCACTGAAGCTTTCTTT. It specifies CASSIASRGITEAFF. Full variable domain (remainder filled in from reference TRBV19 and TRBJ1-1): DGGITQSPKYLFRKEGQNVTLSCEQNLNHDAMYWYRQDPGQGLRLIYYSQIVNDFQKGDIAEGYSVSREKKESFPLTVTSAQKNPTAFYLCASSIASRGITEAFFGQGTRLTVV.

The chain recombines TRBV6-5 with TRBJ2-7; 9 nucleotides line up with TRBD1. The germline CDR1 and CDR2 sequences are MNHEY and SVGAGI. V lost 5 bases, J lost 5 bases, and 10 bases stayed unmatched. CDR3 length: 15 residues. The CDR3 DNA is TGTGCCAGCAGTAGCTTATACAGGGGGCCCCACGAGCAGTACTTC. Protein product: CASSSLYRGPHEQYF.

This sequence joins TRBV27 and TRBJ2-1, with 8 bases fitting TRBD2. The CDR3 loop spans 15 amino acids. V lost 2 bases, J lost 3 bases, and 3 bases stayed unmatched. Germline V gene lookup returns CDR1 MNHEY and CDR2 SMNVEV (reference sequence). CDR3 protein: CASSLEREYYNEQFF. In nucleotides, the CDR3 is TGTGCCAGCAGTTTAGAGCGGGAGTACTACAATGAGCAGTTCTTC.

In DNA form, the CDR3 reads TGTGCCAGCAGCAGGGGGTCGGGTCAGCCCCAGCATTTT. Protein sequence: CASSRGSGQPQHF. This chain uses TRBV11-2 with TRBJ1-5; the D gene is possibly TRBD1 (6 bases). The CDR3 has 13 residues. CDR1 and CDR2 (germline): SGHAT, FQNNGV. The V gene lost 5 bases and the J gene lost 6 bases, with 11 bases spanning the gap.

This CDR3 reads CASSPTGGSGTDTQYF. DNA of the CDR3: TGTGCCAGCTCACCCACAGGGGGCTCTGGCACAGATACGCAGTATTTT. V usage is TRBV18 and J usage is TRBJ2-3; 9 nucleotides line up with TRBD1. There are 16 residues in the CDR3. Germline CDR1 reads KGHSH; CDR2 reads LQKENI. V trimming: 3 bases; J trimming: 1 base; junction bases outside the gene matches: 5.

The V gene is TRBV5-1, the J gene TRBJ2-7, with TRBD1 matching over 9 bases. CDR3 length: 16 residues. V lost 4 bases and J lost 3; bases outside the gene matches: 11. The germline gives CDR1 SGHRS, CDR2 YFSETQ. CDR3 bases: TGCGCCAGCAGCACGCCCTCGACAGGGGGAATCTACGAGCAGTACTTC. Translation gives CASSTPSTGGIYEQYF. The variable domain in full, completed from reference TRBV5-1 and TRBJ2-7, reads KAGVTQTPRYLIKTRGQQVTLSCSPISGHRSVSWYQQTPGQGLQFLFEYFSETQRNKGNFPGRFSGRQFSNSRSEMNVSTLELGDSALYLCASSTPSTGGIYEQYFGPGTRLTVT.

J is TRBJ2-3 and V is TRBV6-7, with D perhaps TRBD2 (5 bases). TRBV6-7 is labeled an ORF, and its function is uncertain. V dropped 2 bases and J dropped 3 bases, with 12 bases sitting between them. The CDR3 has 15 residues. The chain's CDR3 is CASSYDRTRTDTQYF. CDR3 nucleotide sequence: TGTGCCAGCAGTTACGACCGTACTAGGACAGATACGCAGTATTTT.

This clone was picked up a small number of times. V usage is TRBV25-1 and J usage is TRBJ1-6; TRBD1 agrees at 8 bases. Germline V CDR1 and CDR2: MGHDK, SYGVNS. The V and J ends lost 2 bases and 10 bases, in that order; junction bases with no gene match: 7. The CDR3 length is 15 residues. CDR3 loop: CASSEIGQGGSPLHF. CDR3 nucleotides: TGTGCCAGCAGTGAAATAGGACAGGGAGGATCACCCCTCCACTTT.

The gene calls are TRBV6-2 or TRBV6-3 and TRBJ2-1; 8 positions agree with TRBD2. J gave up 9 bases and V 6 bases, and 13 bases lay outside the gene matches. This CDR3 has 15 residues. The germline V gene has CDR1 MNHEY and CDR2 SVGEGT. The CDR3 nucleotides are TGTGCCAGCAGCCCCCCGGCAGCGGGAGAGGGTGAGCAGTTCTTC. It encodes CASSPPAAGEGEQFF.